The clone carrying this T cell receptor beta chain occurred a few times. Its specificity is not known. The data were obtained in a study of response to subunit inactivated influenza vaccine. The study, taken as a whole, reports: New T cells are recruited in small numbers by each seasonal influenza vaccination, according to the authors' suggestion.

The V gene's germline CDR1 is MNHEY and CDR2 SMNVEV (reference sequence). The CDR3 has 14 amino acids. The V gene lost 4 bases and the J gene lost 1 base, with 9 bases spanning the gap. MiXCR was run by TCRdb on the RT-PCR reads, yielding one entry per CDR3 protein. The data contain 650,000 to 700,000 distinct CDR3 sequences, approximately 14% of them seen just once; the ten biggest clones take up 11%. The V and J genes are TRBV27 and TRBJ2-3; D is undetermined. This TCR was sampled from a man between 45 and 60 years old who received an inactivated influenza vaccine. The sequencing here drew on PBMCs from blood, taken 12 days after vaccination. In DNA, the CDR3 is TGTGCCAGCAGTTCGAACGCGCGCACAGATACGCAGTATTTT. It translates to CASSSNARTDTQYF.